This T cell receptor beta chain was captured in a study of blood T cell repertoires in COVID-19. Study-wide context: The United States, Italy and Spain supplied acute and convalescent COVID-19 samples. PBMCs, B-cell-depleted T cells, or T cells were the source of the cDNA or gDNA that made up the material.

CDR1 is ENHRY, CDR2 SYGVKD, per germline. V was clipped by 7 bases and J by 7 bases, with 14 bases between them. The CDR3 loop spans 12 amino acids. Original processing methods: Amplified reference gene primers provided the basis for estimating nucleated cell counts. Assay used: immunoSEQ multiplex PCR; TCRdb lists only in-frame clones, some missing. Clonal size and the V and J genes are those of that table, whereas D and trimming came from the DNA. Of hundreds of thousands of clones listed, more than 75% were seen once; the top ten hold around 8%. The sequence derives from a woman aged 45-65 years who had recovered from COVID-19. The source material was peripheral blood. The rearrangement joins TRBV10-3 to TRBJ2-7, with D perhaps matching TRBD1 (6 bases). In DNA form, the CDR3 reads TGTGCCATCACAGGGGTGTCAGGGGAGCAGTACTTC. Its protein is CAITGVSGEQYF.